This T cell receptor beta chain derives from a study of cytomegalovirus exposure and HLA in healthy donors (dated by TCRdb to 2016 to 2017). As for the study more broadly: In an earlier analysis of approximately 500 of the donors, about 260 Gb of sequence data and some 120 million unique TCR beta sequences from 180 million or so T cells were reported. Roughly 300 gigabases of sequencing data and around 85 million unique TCR sequences made up an early release that covered fewer than 650 HLA-typed donors. Of the roughly 400 genotyped donors, approximately 80% fell in the genetic ancestry cluster associated with self-reported Caucasian donors. The study was designed to test whether signatures of past pathogen exposure could be identified by cataloging public T cell receptors. The T cell repertoires of several hundred subjects were profiled by immunosequencing and related to cytomegalovirus serostatus. A separate validation cohort of over a hundred different subjects was used in addition to the roughly 640-subject first cohort. High-throughput TCR immunosequencing, statistical association of individual TCRs with disease status, and machine learning were combined to predict cytomegalovirus infection status. A later analysis re-analyzed previously published TCR beta repertoires from 500 to 700 donors and added high-resolution HLA genotyping to study TCR occurrence patterns. The later analysis used no new phenotypic data to find candidate immune exposures, relying instead on TCR beta sequences and their occurrence across donors. To decide whether each TCR beta V gene segment behaved as functional or pseudogenic, an earlier analysis of some 600 of the donors relied on high-throughput TCR beta sequencing. Alongside the repertoire data, information on donor age, sex, ethnicity and CMV serostatus was compiled. A later genetic analysis took genome-wide SNP genotypes for 398 of the 666 donors and used that subset as a discovery cohort. All discovery cohort repertoires had been generated using a single sequencing platform. Class I and class II HLA loci were covered by the typing at four-digit resolution. The number of donors typed differed by locus, with roughly 620-630 for A, B, C, DRB1 and DQB1, roughly 550 for DQA1, over 600 for DPA1, and over 400 for DPB1. Roughly five DR-DQ haplotypes were handled as single units for association and clustering because linkage in the cohort was strong. On average, about 200,000 unique TCR beta nucleotide sequences were sequenced per donor among 300 to 500 genotyped donors of the cohort, with roughly 18% of those sequences being non-productive. Points the paper makes about the study in general: Assigning TCR associations to individual alleles was difficult when HLA alleles, especially DR and DQ, strongly co-occurred. According to a later analysis, parvovirus B19, influenza, CMV and Epstein-Barr virus appeared linked to several top co-occurrence clusters. In vitro tests confirmed that a few of the cytomegalovirus-associated TCR beta chains recognize cytomegalovirus antigens. Because HLA typing was unavailable for some donors at each locus, only the typed subset was used in association tests. Linkage disequilibrium might explain the correlated functional status among segregating V segments, but an unknown experimental factor could not be excluded. An association between a missense DCLRE1C variant and V-gene and J-gene trimming of TCR beta chains was found in a later genetic analysis and replicated in an independent cohort. Compared with equally common non-associated chains, HLA-associated TCR beta chains in a later analysis were more clonally expanded and had lower generation probabilities. The 87-base-pair reads could not distinguish some IMGT-functional V segments, including TRBV6-2 and TRBV6-3, so those segments were excluded. The study listed 164 TCR beta chains as associated with cytomegalovirus. Most CMV-associated TCR beta chains appeared to be HLA-restricted in a later analysis, and the HLA associations seemed to be driven largely by CMV exposure. A group of highly shared sequence variants was considered likely to be a technical artifact of the sequencing pipeline. A further reported finding was that TCR beta sequences accurately predicted the HLA-A and HLA-B alleles for most subjects in the first cohort. The classifier was reported to diagnose cytomegalovirus status with high specificity and sensitivity in both the original cohort and the validation cohort. The cohort was sequenced for TCR beta chains only, and without alpha or paired-chain data the features that could be detected were limited. Across donors, most TCR sequences were observed very rarely, whereas some public TCRs were present in many individuals. An earlier analysis of 450 to 750 of the donors showed that most TCR beta V segments appeared in productive rearrangements either about 87% or about 30% of the time, which broadly matched IMGT annotations. In a later genetic analysis, fewer N-insertions in productive TCRs were reported among donors in an Asian-associated ancestry cluster than the roughly 700-donor mean. The earlier analysis of about 600 of the donors excluded 15 to 20 rarely observed V segments, including chromosome 9 orphons, because counts were too low. In a later analysis, TCR association rates were found to vary across HLA loci, with the most associated TCRs seen for DRB1 alleles and the fewest for HLA-C alleles. A later analysis associated 16,951 TCR beta sequences with specific HLA alleles at a false discovery rate of 0.05. The presence/absence analyses assumed that sequencing depth was roughly uniform across donors, and that assumption may not be true. CMV serostatus was the only immune exposure information available for the cohort. According to the authors, the approach could potentially be generalized to other disease states and immunological phenotypes.

V loses 2 bases of germline sequence and J loses 7 bases, and the interval between the two ends is 15 bases. The germline V gene gives CDR1 as MDHEN and CDR2 as SYDVKM. Reading from cysteine to phenylalanine, the CDR3 counts 15 amino acids. Only the CDR3 part of the read is kept: 45 bases, read in frame from the first base. The cohort consisted of 650 to 850 healthy bone marrow donors. Cohort members were all nominally healthy when sampled, although unrecorded immune exposures were likely present. The donor was CMV seronegative and was included in the group of under 450 seronegative cohort members. Every donor gave a peripheral blood sample, and the peripheral blood mononuclear cells from that sample were used for TCR beta sequencing. The Qiagen DNeasy Blood Extraction Kit was used to extract genomic DNA from the blood cell samples. This clone was recorded once. The target of this receptor is not known. No much larger clonotype is one base removed from it; base qualities were not supplied.

The library was obtained by the immunoSEQ multiplex PCR assay. For the multiplex PCR, a mixture combining 60 forward primers for TCR Vbeta segments and 13 reverse primers for TCR Jbeta segments was used. The CDR3 region of rearranged TCR beta genes was amplified from genomic DNA with a multiplex PCR assay. The amplified TCR beta libraries were sequenced on the Illumina HiSeq System as 87-base-pair reads. Per the source publication's procedure: A later analysis counted about 82 million unique TCR beta chains across the 550 to 800 repertoires, and around 12 million of these chains were shared by at least two donors. To remove PCR and sequencing errors, raw reads were error-corrected and collapsed into unique sequences using a nearest-neighbor algorithm that merged closely related sequences. CDR3 sequences were aligned to IMGT reference sequences to assign V, D and J gene segments. For a sequence to be retained, a match of at least six nucleotides was required to both a V gene segment and a J gene segment. A rearrangement was called productive if the CDR3 had no stop codons and remained in frame with V and J, and every other rearrangement was called non-productive. CDR3 was defined according to IMGT convention as the region running from the second conserved V-encoded cysteine to the conserved J-encoded phenylalanine. Sequences without an unambiguous match to a single V gene segment were excluded from the earlier analysis of a few hundred of the donors. An earlier analysis of several hundred of the donors classified V segments as functional when productive rearrangements were above 56.7% and as segregating when the standard deviation between donors was above 5%. A statistical classification framework was built for diagnosing cytomegalovirus status from the catalog of TCR beta chain sequences. In a later analysis, V and J genes were assigned by comparing TCR nucleotide sequences against IMGT/GENE-DB human TR gene sequences. Using the TCRdist pipeline, a later analysis assigned CDR3 sequences along with most-parsimonious VDJ recombination scenarios. In a later analysis, every TCR beta chain was defined by the combination of its CDR3 amino acid sequence and its V-gene family, and reads without a unique V-gene family were dropped. As a way to deal with suspected cross-contamination and a sequencing artifact, a later analysis dropped hundreds of nucleotide sequences that were highly shared and had low generation probability. For each public chain, a later analysis derived a clonal expansion index from normalized ranks of inferred template counts within each repertoire. A later analysis computed generation probabilities with a VDJ recombination model fitted to out-of-frame rearrangements, and checked the results against IGoR. A later analysis scored TCR-TCR, TCR-HLA and TCR-CMV co-occurrence with hypergeometric tests, applying a repertoire-size bias correction to TCR pairs. To estimate false discovery rates, a later analysis permuted the HLA or CMV assignments 20 times. In a later analysis, co-occurring TCRs were grouped using DBSCAN, with TCRdist sequence similarity added in when clustering inside HLA-allele-positive subsets. Repertoires with fewer than 30,000 or more than 120,000 public chains, plus five repertoires with anomalous nucleotide sharing, were excluded from co-occurrence clustering. TCRdb retrieved this table from immuneACCESS and kept in-frame rearrangements only. Not all clones are present; in checked studies, unresolved V genes account for under half, and no reason is known for the remainder. V and J calls and clone size come straight from that table; D and trimming were deduced from the DNA. Within this sample are fewer than 250,000 clones, with 79% of them counted one time only. The ten most abundant clones make up approximately 1.4% of the sample.

The chain employs TRBV28 and TRBJ1-5; TRBD1 is perhaps the D gene, given 6 matching bases. The sample consisted of PBMCs. This clonotype was obtained from a woman aged 45-65 years in good health and CMV-seronegative. The CDR3 amino acid sequence is: CASSLRWTDEQPQHF. The nucleotide sequence is TGTGCCAGCAGTTTACGTTGGACAGATGAACAGCCCCAGCATTTT.